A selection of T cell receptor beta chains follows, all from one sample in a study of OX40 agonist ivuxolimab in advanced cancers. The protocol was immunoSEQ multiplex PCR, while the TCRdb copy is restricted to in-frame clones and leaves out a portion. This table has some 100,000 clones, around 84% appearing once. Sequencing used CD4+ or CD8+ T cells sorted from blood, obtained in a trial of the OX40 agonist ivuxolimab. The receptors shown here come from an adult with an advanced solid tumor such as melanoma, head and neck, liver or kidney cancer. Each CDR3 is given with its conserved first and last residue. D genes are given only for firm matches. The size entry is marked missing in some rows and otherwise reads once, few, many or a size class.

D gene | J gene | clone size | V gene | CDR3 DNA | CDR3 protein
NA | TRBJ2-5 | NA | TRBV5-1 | TGCGCCAGCAGCTGGGACACTCCACAAGAGACCCAGTACTTC | CASSWDTPQETQYF
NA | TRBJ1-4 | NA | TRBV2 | TGTGCCAGCATAATCCCAGGGCGTGATGAAAAACTGTTTTTT | CASIIPGRDEKLFF
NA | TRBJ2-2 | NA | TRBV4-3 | TGCGCCAGCAGCCAAGTCAGGGGATTCACCGGGGAGCTGTTTTTT | CASSQVRGFTGELFF
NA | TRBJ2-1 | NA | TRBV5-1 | TGCGCCAGCGCAACAGGTCAGACGGACAATGAGCAGTTCTTC | CASATGQTDNEQFF
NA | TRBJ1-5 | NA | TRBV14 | TGTGCCAGCAGCGACGGGAGTCCTCATCAGCCCCAGCATTTT | CASSDGSPHQPQHF
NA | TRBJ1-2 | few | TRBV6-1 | TGTGCCAGCAGTGCCCAGGGTAAGGATGGCTACACCTTC | CASSAQGKDGYTF
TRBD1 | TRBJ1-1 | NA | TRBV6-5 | TGTGCCAGCAGACCTACAGGGGGAACTGAAGCTTTCTTT | CASRPTGGTEAFF
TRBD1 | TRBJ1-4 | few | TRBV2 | TGTGCCAGCAGTGAAGAGGTGGCAGGGGGTGAAAAACTGTTTTTT | CASSEEVAGGEKLFF
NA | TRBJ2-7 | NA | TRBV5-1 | TGCGCCAGCAGCTTGGCGGCCGGGGTTACCTACGAGCAGTACTTC | CASSLAAGVTYEQYF
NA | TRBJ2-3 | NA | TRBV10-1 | TGCGCCAGCAGTGACCCGGGGGCTAGCGGACTCACGAATACGCAGTATTTT | CASSDPGASGLTNTQYF
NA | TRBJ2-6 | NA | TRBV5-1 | TGCGCCAGCAGCTTGGGGACTTCCTCTGGGGCCAACGTCCTGACTTTC | CASSLGTSSGANVLTF
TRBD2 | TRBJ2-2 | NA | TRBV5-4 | TGTGCCAGCAGCCCCAAGCCCGGGGATAGCGGGGGGGTTTATGGCGGGGAGCTGTTTTTT | CASSPKPGDSGGVYGGELFF
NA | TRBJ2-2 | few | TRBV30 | TGTGCCTTCACCCAGGCCGGGGAGCTGTTTTTT | CAFTQAGELFF
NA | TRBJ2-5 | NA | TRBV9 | TGTGCCAGCAGTAGCTCCAGGGGGGGGAACCAAGAGACCCAGTACTTC | CASSSSRGGNQETQYF
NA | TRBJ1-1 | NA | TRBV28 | TGTGCCAGCAGTTCCCCGACAGAAGGGAACACTGAAGCTTTCTTT | CASSSPTEGNTEAFF
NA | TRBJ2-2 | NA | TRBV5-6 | TGTGCCAGCAGCTTGGCCGGTCCCGGGGAGCTGTTTTTT | CASSLAGPGELFF
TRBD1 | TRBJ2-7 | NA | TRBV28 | TGTGCCAGCAGTTCCGAAGGGACAGGGCAATACGAGCAGTACTTC | CASSSEGTGQYEQYF
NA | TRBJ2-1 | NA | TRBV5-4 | TGTGCCAGCAGTATAGACAGCAACAATGAGCAGTTCTTC | CASSIDSNNEQFF
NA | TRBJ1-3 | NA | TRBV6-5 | TGTGCCAGCAGTTACTCCCAGTCGAGCTCTGGAAACACCATATATTTT | CASSYSQSSSGNTIYF
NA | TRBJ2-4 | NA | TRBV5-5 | TGTGCCAGCACCCCCGGGTCTCAAGAGTTAGCCAAAAACATTCAGTACTTC | CASTPGSQELAKNIQYF
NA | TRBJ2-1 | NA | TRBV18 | TGTGCCAGCTCATCGACAGAATACAATGAGCAGTTCTTC | CASSSTEYNEQFF
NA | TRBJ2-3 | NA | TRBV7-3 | TGTGCCAGCAGTTCTCCGGGACTCCAGGGAGGTACGCAGTATTTT | CASSSPGLQGGTQYF
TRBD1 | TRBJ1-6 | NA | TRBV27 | TGTGCCAGCAGTTCCCGACAGGGACCCTATAATTCACCCCTCCACTTT | CASSSRQGPYNSPLHF